One sample yielded the 20 T cell receptor beta chains listed below, sequenced in a study of shared clonotypes between healthy human individuals. This table comes from immunoSEQ multiplex PCR, and its TCRdb copy is limited to in-frame clones, with some not included. This sample carries some 2,000,000 clones, less than 95% of them seen once, and the ten largest clones take around 1.1%. Selected positively for CCR7 and CD45RO-negative, naive CD8 cells excluded terminally differentiated effector memory CD45RA+ cells. Sequencing was done on a sample of naive CD8+ T cells sorted from blood. These receptors all stem from a man between 18 and 35 years old in good health.

The chain has TRBV6-5 and TRBJ2-3; 7 bases agree with TRBD1. In germline, CDR1 is MNHEY, CDR2 SVGAGI. J was trimmed by 6 bases and V by 0 bases; bases with no gene match: 9. The CDR3 has 16 residues. This CDR3 is CASSYSIRGGSDTQYF. DNA of the CDR3: TGTGCCAGCAGTTACTCGATAAGAGGGGGCTCGGATACGCAGTATTTT.

This chain connects TRBV15 to TRBJ2-7; 8 nucleotides align to TRBD1. V lost 4 bases, J lost 5 bases, and 10 bases stayed unmatched. Per germline, CDR1 LNHNV and CDR2 YYDKDF (reference sequence). The CDR3 is 15 residues long. The CDR3 loop is CATSTGQEVGDEQYF. CDR3 DNA sequence: TGTGCCACCAGCACGGGACAGGAGGTAGGGGACGAGCAGTACTTC.

Written as DNA, the CDR3 is TGTGCCAGCAGCTTTTTTGGCGATTTTGAGCAGTTCTTC. It specifies CASSFFGDFEQFF. V gene TRBV7-2 combines with J gene TRBJ2-1; D remains unclear. Germline CDR1 SGHTA, CDR2 FQGNSA. V lost 3 bases to trimming and J lost 9 bases, with 12 bases between them. CDR3 length: 13 residues.

Concerning this clone itself: At the DNA level, this CDR3 is encoded by other sequences in the same sample as well. The gene calls are TRBV4-1 and TRBJ2-7; D is undetermined. V shed 1 base and J shed 3 bases, with 13 bases lying between them. In germline, CDR1 is MGHRA, CDR2 YSYEKL. The CDR3 sequence is 15 residues long. This CDR3 is CASSQVRDTYYEQYF. The CDR3 DNA follows: TGCGCCAGCAGCCAAGTCAGAGACACGTACTACGAGCAGTACTTC.

This CDR3 is CASSQALAGTEKTGELFF. The CDR3 coding sequence is TGCGCCAGCAGCCAAGCCTTGGCCGGGACGGAAAAAACCGGGGAGCTGTTTTTT. The J gene is TRBJ2-2, the V gene TRBV4-1; tentatively, D is TRBD1 or TRBD2 (5 bases each). The CDR3 is 18 residues long. Germline CDR1 MGHRA, CDR2 YSYEKL. V was clipped by 1 base and J by 5 bases, with 20 bases between them.

Concerning this clone: One end of the junction does not line up with germline, which may come from a read error. The V gene is TRBV7-9, the J gene TRBJ1-5, with 9 bases lining up with TRBD1. The CDR3 extends over 12 amino acids. Germline loops: CDR1 SEHNR, CDR2 FQNEAQ (reference sequence). This CDR3 reads CASSLGVGDRAF. The CDR3 DNA reads TGTGCCAGCAGCTTAGGGGTGGGGGACAGGGCATTT. Using reference TRBV7-9 and TRBJ1-5 for the parts outside the CDR3, the full variable domain is DTGVSQNPRHKITKRGQNVTFRCDPISEHNRLYWYRQTLGQGPEFLTYFQNEAQLEKSRLLSDRFSAERPKGSFSTLEIQRTEQGDSAMYLCASSLGVGDRAFGDGTRLSIL.

The gene calls are TRBV9 and TRBJ2-7, with no clear D. Trimming stripped 0 bases from V and 4 bases from J, with 11 bases between. The CDR3 consists of 14 residues. Germline CDR1 SGDLS, CDR2 YYNGEE. In DNA form, the CDR3 reads TGTGCCAGCAGCGTAGGCCCCCTGGATTACGAGCAGTACTTC. It specifies CASSVGPLDYEQYF.

With respect to this clone: The same CDR3 also results from other DNA sequences found in this sample. V usage is TRBV7-9 and J usage is TRBJ1-4, with D uncertain. CDR3 size: 10 residues. V gave up 6 bases and J gave up 8 bases, with 4 bases separating them. The V gene's germline CDR1 is SEHNR and CDR2 FQNEAQ (reference sequence). CDR3 amino acids: CASRGEKLFF. The CDR3 nucleotides read TGTGCCAGCAGGGGGGAAAAACTGTTTTTT.

In regard to this clone: Other DNA sequences in the same sample also yield this CDR3. The chain couples TRBV6-1 to TRBJ2-5; the D gene could be TRBD1 or TRBD2 (6 bases each). This CDR3 has 15 residues. V was clipped by 0 bases and J by 5 bases, with 13 bases between them. Germline CDR1 reads MNHNS; CDR2 reads SASEGT. The CDR3 protein is CASSEAGGLGETQYF. CDR3 sequence (DNA): TGTGCCAGCAGTGAAGCAGGGGGGCTAGGGGAGACCCAGTACTTC.

In regard to this clone: This CDR3 is also generated by other DNA sequences in the sample. The rearrangement links TRBV4-3 to TRBJ2-7; possibly TRBD2 for D (6 bases). Trimming took off 1 base at V and 4 bases at J, with 8 bases between the two ends. Germline V gives CDR1 LGHNA, CDR2 YSLEER. The CDR3 sequence is 13 residues long. This CDR3 is CASSQGRAYEQYF. CDR3 nucleotides: TGCGCCAGCAGCCAAGGGAGGGCTTACGAGCAGTACTTC.

The chain couples TRBV2 to TRBJ2-7; TRBD2 matches at 9 bases. There are 13 residues in the CDR3. Germline V gene sequence: CDR1 SNHLY, CDR2 FYNNEI. The ends lost 7 bases at V and 6 bases at J; junction bases unmatched: 7. The CDR3 region has the DNA TGTGCCAGCATGGCGGGAGGGCCCGCCGAGCAGTACTTC. It specifies CASMAGGPAEQYF. Filled out from reference TRBV2 and TRBJ2-7, the complete variable domain reads EPEVTQTPSHQVTQMGQEVILRCVPISNHLYFYWYRQILGQKVEFLVSFYNNEISEKSEIFDDQFSVERPDGSNFTLKIRSTKLEDSAMYFCASMAGGPAEQYFGPGTRLTVT.

The CDR3 coding sequence is TGTGCCAGCAGTGGAGGGGAGGCTTACATGAACACTGAAGCTTTCTTT. It translates to CASSGGEAYMNTEAFF. V is TRBV6-1 and J is TRBJ1-1, with D maybe TRBD1 (5 bases). This CDR3 region has 16 residues. V shed 4 bases and J shed 0 bases, with 15 bases lying between them. Germline V gives CDR1 MNHNS, CDR2 SASEGT.

V and J are TRBV4-3 and TRBJ2-7; 15 nucleotides agree with TRBD2. The CDR3 is 16 residues long. The J segment lost 4 bases and the V segment lost 5 bases, leaving 6 bases of the junction unmatched. Germline values: CDR1 LGHNA, CDR2 YSLEER. CDR3 region: CASSVGLAGGGYEQYF. The CDR3 region has the DNA TGCGCCAGCAGCGTGGGACTAGCGGGAGGCGGGTACGAGCAGTACTTC.

The chain uses TRBV11-2 and TRBJ1-1; D is ambiguous. This CDR3 has 13 amino acids. Germline lookup yields CDR1 SGHAT and CDR2 FQNNGV. V lost 0 bases and J lost 5, with 7 bases in between. The CDR3 DNA reads as TGTGCCAGCAGCTTAGATCTCTCGACTGAAGCTTTCTTT. This encodes CASSLDLSTEAFF.

This clone was detected once. The chain recombines TRBV6-1 with TRBJ2-7; D remains unclear. Germline V CDR1 and CDR2: MNHNS, SASEGT. The CDR3 has 13 residues. The V end lost 8 bases, the J end lost 2 bases, and 13 bases lay between the germline ends. The CDR3 DNA reads TGTGCCAGCCGCGGAGTCGTCCCCTACGAGCAGTACTTC. Translating gives CASRGVVPYEQYF.

The CDR3 loop is CASGTGGANTEAFF. The CDR3 DNA follows: TGCGCCAGCGGGACAGGGGGGGCGAACACTGAAGCTTTCTTT. V usage is TRBV4-1 and J usage is TRBJ1-1, with 11 bases that match TRBD1. The germline V gene encodes CDR1 MGHRA and CDR2 YSYEKL. V lost 8 bases, J lost 1 base, and 3 bases stayed unmatched. The CDR3 extends over 14 amino acids.

The J gene is TRBJ2-3, the V gene TRBV4-2, with unresolved D. There are 16 residues in the CDR3. Germline V gene lookup returns CDR1 LGHNA and CDR2 YNFKEQ. The germline V and J ends were trimmed by 0 bases and 1 base, with 11 bases remaining between them. CDR3 loop: CASSQDSALGTDTQYF. CDR3 sequence (DNA): TGTGCCAGCAGCCAAGATAGTGCGCTAGGCACAGATACGCAGTATTTT.

J is TRBJ1-1 and V is TRBV2, with D hard to call. The germline V gene encodes CDR1 SNHLY and CDR2 FYNNEI. This CDR3 contains 11 residues. V lost 4 bases, J lost 7 bases, and 7 bases lay in between. The CDR3 nucleotides are TGTGCCAGCAGTGCGGAGTATGAAGCTTTCTTT. This codes for CASSAEYEAFF.

Regarding this clone: The sample has other DNA sequences that encode this CDR3 too. The chain combines TRBV7-9 with TRBJ2-3; TRBD2 aligns across 13 bases. CDR3 size: 15 residues. Germline lookup yields CDR1 SEHNR and CDR2 FQNEAQ (reference sequence). Germline trimming cut 5 bases from V and 5 bases from J; bases unmatched to any gene: 4. CDR3 in amino acids: CASSLLAGGQDTQYF. In DNA form, the CDR3 reads TGTGCCAGCAGCCTACTAGCGGGAGGGCAAGATACGCAGTATTTT.

CDR3 DNA sequence: TGTGCCAGCACCCCCCGCGGTGATGAGCTGTTTTTT. It codes for CASTPRGDELFF. This chain uses TRBV28 with TRBJ1-4, with D uncertain. Germline V CDR1 and CDR2: MDHEN, SYDVKM. Trimming left V 7 bases short and J 14 bases short, with 17 bases between. CDR3 length: 12 amino acids.